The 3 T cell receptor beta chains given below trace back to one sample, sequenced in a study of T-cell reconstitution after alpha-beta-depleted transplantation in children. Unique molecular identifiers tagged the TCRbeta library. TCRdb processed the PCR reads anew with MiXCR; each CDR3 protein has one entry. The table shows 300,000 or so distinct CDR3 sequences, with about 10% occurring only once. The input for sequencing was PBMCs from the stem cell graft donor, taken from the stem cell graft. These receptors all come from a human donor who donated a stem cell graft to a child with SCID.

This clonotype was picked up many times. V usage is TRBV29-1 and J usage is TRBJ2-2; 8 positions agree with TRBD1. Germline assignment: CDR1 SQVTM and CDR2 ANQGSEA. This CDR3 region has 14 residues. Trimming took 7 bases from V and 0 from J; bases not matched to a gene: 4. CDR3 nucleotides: TGCAGCGCCTCGGACAGGGCGAACACCGGGGAGCTGTTTTTT. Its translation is CSASDRANTGELFF.

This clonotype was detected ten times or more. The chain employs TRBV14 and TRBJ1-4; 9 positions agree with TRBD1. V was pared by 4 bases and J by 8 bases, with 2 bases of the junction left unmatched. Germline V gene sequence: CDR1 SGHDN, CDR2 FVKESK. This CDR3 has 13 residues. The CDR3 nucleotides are TGTGCCAGCAGCCGCGGACAGGGGGAAAAACTGTTTTTT. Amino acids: CASSRGQGEKLFF.

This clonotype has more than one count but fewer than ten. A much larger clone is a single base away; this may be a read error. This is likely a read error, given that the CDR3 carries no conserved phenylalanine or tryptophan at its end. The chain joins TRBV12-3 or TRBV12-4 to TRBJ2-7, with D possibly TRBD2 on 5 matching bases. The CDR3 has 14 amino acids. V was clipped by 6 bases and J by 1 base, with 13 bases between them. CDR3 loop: CASRRDGISYEQYL. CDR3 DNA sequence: TGTGCCAGCAGAAGAGACGGGATATCCTACGAGCAGTACCTC.